The 14 T cell receptor beta chains below come from one sample, sequenced in a study of T-cell reconstitution after alpha-beta-depleted transplantation in children (TCRdb year 2016). The library relied on PCR. The sequencer listed for this sample is Illumina HiSeq 2500. Molecular barcoding was employed in the preparation of TCR libraries, with unique molecular identifiers being used to normalize TCRbeta repertoire quantification. TCRdb reworked the public reads: Q25 trimming with fastp, MiXCR clone assembly, productive beta chains retained. Merged by CDR3 protein, the rows form single entries marked with the most common genes and DNA. The sample table holds about 480,000 distinct CDR3 sequences, of which around 13% were seen once. The top ten clones comprise 5% to 6% of the sample. The source was PBMCs from the stem cell graft donor, collected from the stem cell graft. Receptors originate from a human donor who donated a stem cell graft to a child with combined immunodeficiency.

The chain is built from TRBV6-2 or TRBV6-3 and TRBJ1-5; weak D call: TRBD1 (6 bases). Germline V lookup: CDR1 MNHEY, CDR2 SVGEGT. Trimming stripped 2 bases from V and 2 bases from J, with 10 bases between. The CDR3 runs to 15 residues. CDR3 in DNA: TGTGCCAGCAGTTACCACAGGGAAGGCAATCAGCCCCAGCATTTT. This codes for CASSYHREGNQPQHF.

V and J are TRBV4-3 and TRBJ1-1, with D uncertain. The CDR3 runs 14 residues. V was pared by 0 bases and J by 8 bases, with 13 bases between. CDR1 and CDR2 (germline): LGHNA, YSLEER. Here the CDR3 reads CASSQDSGRREAFF. Here the CDR3 DNA reads TGCGCCAGCAGCCAAGATTCGGGCCGCAGGGAAGCTTTCTTT.

On this clonotype: Just one base apart from a much larger clone, this may be a read error. No conserved phenylalanine or tryptophan ends this CDR3, so it is likely a read error. The chain combines TRBV6-1 with TRBJ2-3, with 8 bases that match TRBD1. With 6 bases clipped from V and 2 bases from J, the junction kept 7 bases outside the gene matches. CDR3 length equals 15 residues. Germline lookup yields CDR1 MNHNS and CDR2 SASEGT. The CDR3 sequence is CASSTWTGYTDTQYI. The CDR3 DNA reads TGTGCCAGCAGCACTTGGACAGGGTACACAGATACGCAGTATATT.

The CDR3 sequence: CASSIGGDGKNIQYF. Written as DNA, the CDR3 is TGTGCCAGTAGTATAGGGGGGGACGGAAAAAACATTCAGTACTTC. This sequence joins TRBV19 and TRBJ2-4, with D tentatively TRBD2 (6 bases). CDR3 size: 15 residues. Germline values: CDR1 LNHDA, CDR2 SQIVND (reference sequence). Trimming took 1 base from V and 4 from J, leaving 11 bases between them.

This clonotype was detected many times. The chain recombines TRBV12-5 with TRBJ2-5; 11 nucleotides line up with TRBD1. Trimming took 4 bases from V and 5 from J; bases not matched to a gene: 9. The CDR3 consists of 16 residues. Germline loops: CDR1 LGHNT, CDR2 FRNRAP. The CDR3 reads CASGSRLDRGRETQYF. CDR3 DNA sequence: TGTGCTAGTGGTTCCCGCCTGGACAGGGGGCGGGAGACCCAGTACTTC.

This clonotype was detected many times. CDR3 protein: CSVAQKDTQYF. The DNA for the CDR3 is TGCAGCGTCGCTCAGAAGGATACGCAGTATTTT. The chain uses TRBV29-1 and TRBJ2-3; D remains unclear. Germline-derived CDR1 and CDR2 are SQVTM and ANQGSEA. The CDR3 sequence is 11 residues long. V lost 6 bases and J lost 6, with 10 bases in between.

The V and J genes are TRBV3-1 and TRBJ2-1, with D possibly matching TRBD2 (6 bases). The CDR3 is 18 amino acids. The V gene lost 1 base and the J gene lost 0 bases, with 16 bases spanning the gap. Germline CDR1 is LGHDT and CDR2 is YNNKEL (reference sequence). CDR3 residues: CASSQGRKVGGSYNEQFF. The CDR3 bases are TGTGCCAGCAGCCAAGGTCGTAAGGTCGGGGGCTCCTACAATGAGCAGTTCTTC.

The chain employs TRBV3-1 and TRBJ1-6; D possibly corresponds to TRBD1 (5 bases). Germline CDR1 is LGHDT and CDR2 is YNNKEL (reference sequence). Trimming removed 3 bases from V and 6 bases from J, with 12 bases in between. The CDR3 is 15 residues long. The CDR3 nucleotides are TGTGCCAGCAGCCATTCCGGGGCAAGTAATTCACCCCTCCACTTT. Its translation: CASSHSGASNSPLHF.

This clonotype was detected a few times. The V gene is TRBV6-1, the J gene TRBJ2-1; 8 bases align to TRBD1. The trim removed 7 bases at V and 6 bases at J, leaving 14 bases unmatched. The CDR3 has 16 amino acids. Germline assignment: CDR1 MNHNS and CDR2 SASEGT. The CDR3 protein is CASTGTGLEAGNEQFF. The CDR3 bases are TGTGCCAGCACGGGGACAGGACTCGAAGCAGGCAATGAGCAGTTCTTC.

Ten or more counts support this clonotype. The V call is TRBV6-2 or TRBV6-3, the J call TRBJ2-3; D is unresolved. This CDR3 is built from 14 residues. V gave up 7 bases and J gave up 0 bases, with 11 bases separating them. Germline V CDR1 and CDR2: MNHEY, SVGEGT. The CDR3 spells CASTPDASTDTQYF. Here the CDR3 DNA reads TGTGCCAGCACCCCCGACGCGAGCACAGATACGCAGTATTTT.

The sample holds many counts of this clonotype. The rearrangement joins TRBV20-1 to TRBJ2-3; 7 bases agree with TRBD2. The CDR3 totals 15 residues. Germline trimming cut 6 bases from V and 0 bases from J; bases unmatched to any gene: 9. Germline values: CDR1 DFQATT, CDR2 SNEGSKA (reference sequence). The CDR3: CSATLLAASTDTQYF. In nucleotides, the CDR3 is TGCAGTGCCACTCTCCTAGCGGCCAGCACAGATACGCAGTATTTT.

The chain employs TRBV3-1 and TRBJ2-3; 7 bases line up with TRBD2. The germline gives CDR1 LGHDT, CDR2 YNNKEL (reference sequence). The CDR3 has 15 residues. V was clipped by 2 bases and J by 0 bases; unmatched bases: 2. Written as DNA, the CDR3 is TGTGCCAGCAGCCAAAATAGCGGGAGCACAGATACGCAGTATTTT. It translates to CASSQNSGSTDTQYF.

This sequence joins TRBV4-3 and TRBJ2-6; a possible D gene is TRBD2 (6 bases). Germline CDR1 is LGHNA and CDR2 is YSLEER. The CDR3 covers 16 residues. V lost 3 bases and J 2 bases, leaving 11 bases between the germline ends. CDR3 in amino acids: CASSQQWGAGANVLTF. CDR3 coding DNA: TGCGCCAGCAGCCAGCAATGGGGGGCTGGGGCCAACGTCCTGACTTTC.

Many counts were recorded for this clonotype. The genes are TRBV4-2 and TRBJ2-7; D is unresolved. Germline assignment: CDR1 LGHNA and CDR2 YNFKEQ. This CDR3 is 13 amino acids long. Trimming pared 0 bases from V and 4 bases from J, leaving 7 bases between. The CDR3 region has the DNA TGTGCCAGCAGCCAAGATGCCGATTACGAGCAGTACTTC. It yields the protein CASSQDADYEQYF.